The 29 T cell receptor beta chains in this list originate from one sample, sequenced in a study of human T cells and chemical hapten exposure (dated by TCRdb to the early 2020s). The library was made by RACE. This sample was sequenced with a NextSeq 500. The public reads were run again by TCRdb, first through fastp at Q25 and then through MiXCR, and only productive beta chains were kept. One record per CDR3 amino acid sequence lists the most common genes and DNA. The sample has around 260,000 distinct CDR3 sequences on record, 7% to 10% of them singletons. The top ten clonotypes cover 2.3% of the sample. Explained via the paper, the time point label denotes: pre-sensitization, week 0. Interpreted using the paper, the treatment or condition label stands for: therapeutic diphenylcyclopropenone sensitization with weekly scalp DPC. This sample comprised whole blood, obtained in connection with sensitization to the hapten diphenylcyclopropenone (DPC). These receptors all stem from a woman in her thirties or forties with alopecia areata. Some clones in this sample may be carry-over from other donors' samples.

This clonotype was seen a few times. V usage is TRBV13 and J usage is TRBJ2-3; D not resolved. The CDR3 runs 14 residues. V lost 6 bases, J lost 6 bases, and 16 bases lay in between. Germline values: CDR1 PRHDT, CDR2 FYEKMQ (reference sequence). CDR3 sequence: CASRVREYGDTQYF. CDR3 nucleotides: TGTGCCAGCAGAGTCCGCGAGTACGGTGATACGCAGTATTTT.

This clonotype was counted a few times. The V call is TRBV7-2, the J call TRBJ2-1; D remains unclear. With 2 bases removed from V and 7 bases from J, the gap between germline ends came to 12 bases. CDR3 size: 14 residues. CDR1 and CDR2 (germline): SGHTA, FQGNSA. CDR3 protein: CASSLRQFGNEQFF. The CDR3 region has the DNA TGTGCCAGCAGCTTACGCCAGTTCGGGAATGAGCAGTTCTTC.

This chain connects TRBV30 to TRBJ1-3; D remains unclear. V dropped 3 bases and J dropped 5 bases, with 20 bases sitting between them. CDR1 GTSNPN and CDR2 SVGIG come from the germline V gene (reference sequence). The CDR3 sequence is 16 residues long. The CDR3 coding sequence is TGTGCCTGGAGCCTCAACCGCGGTAGAGCCAGAAACACCATATATTTT. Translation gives CAWSLNRGRARNTIYF.

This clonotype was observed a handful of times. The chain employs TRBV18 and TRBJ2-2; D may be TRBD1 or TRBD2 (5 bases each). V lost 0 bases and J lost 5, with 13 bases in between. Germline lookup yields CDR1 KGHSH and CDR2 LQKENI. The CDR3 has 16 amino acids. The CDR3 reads CASSPPGERWTGELFF. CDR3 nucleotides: TGTGCCAGCTCACCACCGGGGGAAAGATGGACCGGGGAGCTGTTTTTT.

The CDR3 DNA reads as TGTGCCAGCAGGTCGACAGGGTTCGACACAGATACGCAGTATTTT. This encodes CASRSTGFDTDTQYF. This chain connects TRBV27 to TRBJ2-3; 7 bases agree with TRBD1. Germline V lookup: CDR1 MNHEY, CDR2 SMNVEV (reference sequence). The ends lost 6 bases at V and 2 bases at J; junction bases unmatched: 8. The CDR3 extends over 15 amino acids.

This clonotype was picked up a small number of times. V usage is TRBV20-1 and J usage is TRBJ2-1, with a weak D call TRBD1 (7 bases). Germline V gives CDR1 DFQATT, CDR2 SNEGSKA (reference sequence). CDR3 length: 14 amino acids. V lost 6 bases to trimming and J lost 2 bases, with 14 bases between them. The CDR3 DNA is TGCAGTGCGTTCCGCGGGACAGCCTACAATGAGCAGTTCTTC. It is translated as CSAFRGTAYNEQFF.

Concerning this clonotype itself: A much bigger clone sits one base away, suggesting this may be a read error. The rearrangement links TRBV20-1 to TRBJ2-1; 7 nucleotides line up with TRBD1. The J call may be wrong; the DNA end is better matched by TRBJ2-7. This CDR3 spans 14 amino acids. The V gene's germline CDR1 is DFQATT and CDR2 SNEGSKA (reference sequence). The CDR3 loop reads CSARSPGGYNEQYF. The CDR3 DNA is TGCAGTGCTAGATCACCAGGGGGATACAATGAGCAGTACTTC.

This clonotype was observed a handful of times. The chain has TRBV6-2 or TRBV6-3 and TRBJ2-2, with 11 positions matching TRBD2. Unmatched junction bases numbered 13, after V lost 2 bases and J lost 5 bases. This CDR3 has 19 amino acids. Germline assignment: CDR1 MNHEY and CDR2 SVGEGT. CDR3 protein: CASSYDFTSGSRGTGELFF. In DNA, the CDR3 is TGTGCCAGCAGTTACGACTTCACTAGCGGGAGTCGAGGTACCGGGGAGCTGTTTTTT.

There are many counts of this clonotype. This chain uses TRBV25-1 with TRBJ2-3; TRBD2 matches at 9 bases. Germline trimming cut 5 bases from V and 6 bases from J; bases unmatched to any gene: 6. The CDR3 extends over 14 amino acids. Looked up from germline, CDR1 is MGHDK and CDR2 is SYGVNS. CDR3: CASSLAGEVDTQYF. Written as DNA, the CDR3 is TGTGCCAGCAGTTTAGCGGGAGAGGTGGATACGCAGTATTTT.

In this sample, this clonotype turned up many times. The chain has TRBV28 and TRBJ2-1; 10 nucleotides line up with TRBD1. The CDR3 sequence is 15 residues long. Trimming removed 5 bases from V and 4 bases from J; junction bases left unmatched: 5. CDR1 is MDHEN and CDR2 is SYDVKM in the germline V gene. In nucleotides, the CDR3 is TGTGCCAGCAGTGACGGACAGGGGGTGTACAATGAGCAGTTCTTC. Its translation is CASSDGQGVYNEQFF.

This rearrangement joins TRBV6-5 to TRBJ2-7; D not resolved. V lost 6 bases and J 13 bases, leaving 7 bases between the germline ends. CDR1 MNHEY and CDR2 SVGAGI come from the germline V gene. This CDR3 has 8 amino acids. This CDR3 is CASRAVYF. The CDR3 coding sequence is TGTGCCAGCAGAGCAGTCTACTTC.

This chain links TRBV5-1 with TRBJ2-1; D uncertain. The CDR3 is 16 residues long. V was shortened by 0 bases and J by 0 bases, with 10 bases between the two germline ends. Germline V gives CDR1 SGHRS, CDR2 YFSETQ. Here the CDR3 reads CASSLAPFSSYNEQFF. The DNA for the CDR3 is TGCGCCAGCAGCTTGGCTCCGTTTAGCTCCTACAATGAGCAGTTCTTC.

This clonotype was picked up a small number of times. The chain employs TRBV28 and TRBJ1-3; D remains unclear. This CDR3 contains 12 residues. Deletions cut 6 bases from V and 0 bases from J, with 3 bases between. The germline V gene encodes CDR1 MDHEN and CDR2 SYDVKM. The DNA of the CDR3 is TGTGCCAGCAGAGCCTCTGGAAACACCATATATTTT. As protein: CASRASGNTIYF.

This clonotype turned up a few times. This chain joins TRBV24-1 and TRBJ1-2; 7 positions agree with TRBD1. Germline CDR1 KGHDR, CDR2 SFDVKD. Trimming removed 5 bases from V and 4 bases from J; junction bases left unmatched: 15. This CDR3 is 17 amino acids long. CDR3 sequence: CATSGNRLHRGSYGYTF. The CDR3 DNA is TGTGCCACCAGTGGTAATAGATTACACAGGGGTTCCTATGGCTACACCTTC.

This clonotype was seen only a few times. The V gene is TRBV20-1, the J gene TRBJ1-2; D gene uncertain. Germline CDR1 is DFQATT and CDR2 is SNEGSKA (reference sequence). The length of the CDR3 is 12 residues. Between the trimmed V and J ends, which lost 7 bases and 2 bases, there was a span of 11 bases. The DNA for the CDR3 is TGCAGTGTCCAGGACGGGAACTATGGCTACACCTTC. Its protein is CSVQDGNYGYTF.

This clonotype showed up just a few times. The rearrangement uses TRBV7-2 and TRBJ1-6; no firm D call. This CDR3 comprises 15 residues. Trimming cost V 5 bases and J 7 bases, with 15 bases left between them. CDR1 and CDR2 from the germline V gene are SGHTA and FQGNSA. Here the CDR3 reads CASSPAGSGNSPLHF. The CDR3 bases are TGTGCCAGCAGCCCCGCGGGGTCGGGAAATTCACCCCTCCACTTT.

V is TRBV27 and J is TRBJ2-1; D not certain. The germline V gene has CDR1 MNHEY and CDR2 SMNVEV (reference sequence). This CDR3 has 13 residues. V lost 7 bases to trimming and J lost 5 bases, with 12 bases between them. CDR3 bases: TGTGCCAGCACTCGCTCGCCTCACAATGAGCAGTTCTTC. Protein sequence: CASTRSPHNEQFF.

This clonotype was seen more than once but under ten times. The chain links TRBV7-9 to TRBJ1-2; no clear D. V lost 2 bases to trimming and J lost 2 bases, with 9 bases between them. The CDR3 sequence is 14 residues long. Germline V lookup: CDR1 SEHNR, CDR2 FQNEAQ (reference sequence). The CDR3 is CASSLIPQNYGYTF. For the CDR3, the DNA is TGTGCCAGCAGCTTAATACCCCAGAACTATGGCTACACCTTC.

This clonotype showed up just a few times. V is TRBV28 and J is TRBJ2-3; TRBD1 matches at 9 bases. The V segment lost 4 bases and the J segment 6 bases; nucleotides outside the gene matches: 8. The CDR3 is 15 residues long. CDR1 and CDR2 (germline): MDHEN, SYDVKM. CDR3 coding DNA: TGTGCCAGCAGTTCCCCCACAGGGGGCGTCGATACGCAGTATTTT. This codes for CASSSPTGGVDTQYF.

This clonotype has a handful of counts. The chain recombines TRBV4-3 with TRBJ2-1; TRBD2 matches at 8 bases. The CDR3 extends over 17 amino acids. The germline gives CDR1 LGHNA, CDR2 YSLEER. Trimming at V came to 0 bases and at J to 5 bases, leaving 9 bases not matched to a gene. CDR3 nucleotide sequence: TGCGCCAGCAGCCAAGAACGTCCCGCGACTAGCGACAATGAGCAGTTCTTC. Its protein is CASSQERPATSDNEQFF.

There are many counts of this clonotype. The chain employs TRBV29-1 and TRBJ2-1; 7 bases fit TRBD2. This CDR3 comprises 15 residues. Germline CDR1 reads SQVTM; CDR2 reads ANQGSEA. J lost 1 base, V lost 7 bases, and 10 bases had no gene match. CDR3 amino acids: CSGGGTEKSYNEQFF. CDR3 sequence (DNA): TGCAGCGGGGGAGGGACGGAGAAGTCCTACAATGAGCAGTTCTTC.

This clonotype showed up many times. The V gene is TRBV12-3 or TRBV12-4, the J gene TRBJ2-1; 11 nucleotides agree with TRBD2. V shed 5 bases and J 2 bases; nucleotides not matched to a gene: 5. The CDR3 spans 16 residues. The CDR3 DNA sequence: TGTGCCAGCAGTCCCGGGACTAGCGGAGCCTACAATGAGCAGTTCTTC. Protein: CASSPGTSGAYNEQFF.

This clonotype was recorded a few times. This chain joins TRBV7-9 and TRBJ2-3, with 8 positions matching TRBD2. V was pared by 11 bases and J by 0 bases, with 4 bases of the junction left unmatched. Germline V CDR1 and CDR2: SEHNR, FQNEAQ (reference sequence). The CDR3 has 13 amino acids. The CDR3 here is CAGVAGSTDTQYF. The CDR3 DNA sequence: TGTGCCGGCGTAGCGGGAAGCACAGATACGCAGTATTTT.

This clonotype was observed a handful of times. This CDR3 reads CASRRQVNTEAFF. The CDR3, as DNA: TGTGCCAGCAGACGACAGGTGAACACTGAAGCTTTCTTT. The chain employs TRBV2 and TRBJ1-1, with a possible D match to TRBD1 (6 bases). The germline V gene has CDR1 SNHLY and CDR2 FYNNEI. The germline V and J ends were trimmed by 6 bases and 0 bases, with 8 bases remaining between them. This CDR3 is 13 amino acids long.

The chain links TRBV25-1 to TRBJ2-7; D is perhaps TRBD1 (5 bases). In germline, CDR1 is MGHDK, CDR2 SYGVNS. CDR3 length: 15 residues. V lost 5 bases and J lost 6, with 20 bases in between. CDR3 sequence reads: CASSSREGVNREQYF. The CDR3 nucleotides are TGTGCCAGCAGTAGCCGCGAAGGGGTCAACCGCGAGCAGTACTTC.

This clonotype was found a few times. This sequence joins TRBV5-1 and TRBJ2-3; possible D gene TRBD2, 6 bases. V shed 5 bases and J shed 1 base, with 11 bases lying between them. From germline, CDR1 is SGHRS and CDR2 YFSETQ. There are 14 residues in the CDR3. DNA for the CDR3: TGCGCCAGCAGGGGACTGCGAGGCACAGATACGCAGTATTTT. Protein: CASRGLRGTDTQYF.

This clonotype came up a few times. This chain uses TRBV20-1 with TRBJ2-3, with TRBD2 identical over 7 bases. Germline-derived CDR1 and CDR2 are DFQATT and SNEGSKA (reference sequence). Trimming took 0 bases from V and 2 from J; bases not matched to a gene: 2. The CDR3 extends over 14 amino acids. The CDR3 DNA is TGCAGTGCTAGAGAGGGAGGGCCCACAGATACGCAGTATTTT. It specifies CSAREGGPTDTQYF.

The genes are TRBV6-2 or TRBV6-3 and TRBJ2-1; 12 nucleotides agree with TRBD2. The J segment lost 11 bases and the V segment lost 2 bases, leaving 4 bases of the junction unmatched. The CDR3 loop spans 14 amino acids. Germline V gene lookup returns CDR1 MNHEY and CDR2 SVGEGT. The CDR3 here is CASSYGLAGGKQFF. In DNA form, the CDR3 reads TGTGCCAGCAGTTACGGTCTAGCGGGAGGGAAGCAGTTCTTC.

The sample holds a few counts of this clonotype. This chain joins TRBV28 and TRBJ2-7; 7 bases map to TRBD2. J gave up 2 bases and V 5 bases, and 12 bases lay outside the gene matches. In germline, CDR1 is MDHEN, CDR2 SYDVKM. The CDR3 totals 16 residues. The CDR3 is CASSTPGLAEAYEQYF. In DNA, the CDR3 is TGTGCCAGCAGTACCCCAGGCCTAGCGGAGGCCTACGAGCAGTACTTC.